This TCR beta chain derives from a study of memory CD4+ T cells and cytomegalovirus serostatus. Study results and caveats: Repertoires predicted CMV serostatus with median bootstrapped AUC of about 0.94.

The sort gate was single viable CD3+CD4+CD8-CD45RO+ cells for memory CD4+ T cells. Serum IgG to CMV pp150, pp28, p38 and p52 defined serostatus. Only in-frame clones appear in the TCRdb table, and some are missing; sequencing was by immunoSEQ multiplex PCR. The table has approximately 92,000 clones, roughly 80% seen once. In the case of this clone: What it binds is not known.

CDR3 length: 15 amino acids. V gave up 0 bases and J gave up 9 bases; unmatched junction bases: 6. The V gene's germline CDR1 is SGHRS and CDR2 YFSETQ. Sequencing was performed on memory CD4+ T cells from blood. This clonotype was sampled from an adult in good health and CMV-seropositive. The J gene is TRBJ2-1, the V gene TRBV5-1, with TRBD2 identical over 10 bases. For the CDR3, the DNA is TGCGCCAGCAGCTTGGTAGCGGGAGGTCAATCTGAGCAGTTCTTC. It codes for CASSLVAGGQSEQFF.